This T cell receptor beta chain was captured in a study of beta chain features in type 1 diabetes. Study conclusions and caveats: All four CD4+ subsets of Type 1 diabetes patients contained TCRB CDR3s that were moderately but significantly shorter.

Concerning this clone: Its antigen is currently unknown.

Trimming shortened V by 4 bases and J by 11 bases, and 14 bases separated the two germline ends. Germline-derived CDR1 and CDR2 are SGHDN and FVKESK. The CDR3 loop spans 13 amino acids. Sequenced material consisted of expressed TCRB transcripts (all of the isolated RNA was reverse transcribed). Produced via immunoSEQ multiplex PCR; TCRdb's table is partial and in-frame only. The sample contains hundreds of thousands of clones, 11% to 15% of which appear only once. J is TRBJ1-4 and V is TRBV14; no clear D. The clonotype was recovered from a man younger than 35 with type 1 diabetes. The sample consisted of naive CD4+ T cells from blood. CDR3 amino acids: CASSPVYGKKLFF. The CDR3 DNA reads TGTGCCAGCAGCCCAGTATACGGGAAGAAACTGTTTTTT.